The 26 T cell receptor beta chains listed next were all sequenced from one sample in a study of cytomegalovirus exposure and HLA in healthy donors. The primer mix had 60 Vbeta and 13 Jbeta primers. The protocol was immunoSEQ multiplex PCR, while the TCRdb copy is restricted to in-frame clones and leaves out a portion. In the table there are 130,000 to 150,000 clones, about four fifths of which are singletons. Material: PBMCs. The receptor set was obtained from a man aged 25-40 years in good health and CMV-seronegative.

The chain is built from TRBV6-1 and TRBJ2-3; D uncertain. The CDR3 spans 13 residues. Germline CDR1 MNHNS, CDR2 SASEGT. The V end was cut by 2 bases, the J end by 2 bases, with 5 bases between. The CDR3 nucleotides read TGTGCCAGCAGTGAACAGTTCACAGATACGCAGTATTTT. Encoded protein: CASSEQFTDTQYF.

The table lists this clone with a count of one. The gene calls are TRBV28 and TRBJ2-7; the D gene is possibly TRBD1 (6 bases). Deletions cut 5 bases from V and 3 bases from J, with 14 bases between. The length of the CDR3 is 14 residues. Looked up from germline, CDR1 is MDHEN and CDR2 is SYDVKM. Here the CDR3 DNA reads TGTGCCAGCAGTGCCCGACAGGCAATCTACGAGCAGTACTTC. This sequence encodes CASSARQAIYEQYF.

The sample holds one count of this clone. V and J are TRBV4-2 and TRBJ1-4; 8 bases are shared with TRBD1. The CDR3 runs to 18 residues. V shed 3 bases and J 0 bases; nucleotides not matched to a gene: 9. The germline gives CDR1 LGHNA, CDR2 YNFKEQ. CDR3 protein: CASSHQDRVIATNEKLFF. As DNA, the CDR3 is TGTGCCAGCAGCCATCAGGACAGGGTCATTGCAACTAATGAAAAACTGTTTTTT.

This clone was found once. The chain is built from TRBV6-5 and TRBJ1-3; 8 nucleotides agree with TRBD1. The CDR3 loop spans 15 amino acids. Trimming took 6 bases from V and 0 from J; bases not matched to a gene: 4. Germline V gene sequence: CDR1 MNHEY, CDR2 SVGAGI. The CDR3 DNA sequence: TGTGCCAGCAGCCCGGACAGGGTCTCTGGAAACACCATATATTTT. Residues: CASSPDRVSGNTIYF.

CDR3 in amino acids: CASSGLDSFGNTIYF. Here the CDR3 DNA reads TGTGCCAGCTCAGGTCTGGACAGTTTTGGAAACACCATATATTTT. The rearrangement uses TRBV18 and TRBJ1-3; D is perhaps TRBD1 (6 bases). V gave up 5 bases and J gave up 3 bases, with 14 bases separating them. The CDR3 extends over 15 amino acids. The germline V gene encodes CDR1 KGHSH and CDR2 LQKENI.

This sequence joins TRBV10-1 and TRBJ2-2, with D unresolved. The germline CDR1 and CDR2 sequences are WNHNN and SYGVQD (reference sequence). The CDR3 loop spans 14 amino acids. Trimming removed 6 bases at V and 0 bases at J, with 8 bases between. DNA of the CDR3: TGCGCCAGCAGACCCAACACGAACACCGGGGAGCTGTTTTTT. It is translated as CASRPNTNTGELFF.

In its sample, this clone was seen a few times. This rearrangement joins TRBV5-1 to TRBJ1-5, with a tentative D call TRBD1 (5 bases). CDR3 length: 15 residues. Germline CDR1 and CDR2: SGHRS and YFSETQ. Deletions cut 3 bases from V and 4 bases from J, with 14 bases between. CDR3 DNA sequence: TGCGCCAGCAGCTACTTAGCGGGACGAAATCAGCCCCAGCATTTT. Translation: CASSYLAGRNQPQHF.

The gene calls are TRBV5-1 and TRBJ2-1; 7 bases match TRBD2. Germline V gene sequence: CDR1 SGHRS, CDR2 YFSETQ. This CDR3 is built from 14 residues. The ends lost 4 bases at V and 10 bases at J; junction bases unmatched: 11. CDR3 bases: TGCGCCAGCAGCGGACTAGGCGGGAGAGGGGAGCAGTTCTTC. Its translation: CASSGLGGRGEQFF.

The chain joins TRBV10-3 to TRBJ1-5, with D uncertain. CDR1 ENHRY and CDR2 SYGVKD come from the germline V gene. This CDR3 contains 14 residues. V lost 2 bases to trimming and J lost 0 bases, with 5 bases between them. The DNA for the CDR3 is TGTGCCATCAGTGAGCCAGATAGCAATCAGCCCCAGCATTTT. Translated, it gives CAISEPDSNQPQHF.

This rearrangement joins TRBV9 to TRBJ2-7; 9 positions agree with TRBD1. Losses at the gene ends were 4 bases for V and 3 bases for J; bases not matched to a gene: 8. CDR1 SGDLS and CDR2 YYNGEE come from the germline V gene. This CDR3 contains 15 residues. The CDR3 is CASSPQGTGIYEQYF. The CDR3 DNA reads as TGTGCCAGCAGCCCACAAGGGACAGGGATCTACGAGCAGTACTTC.

The table lists this clone with a few counts. The rearrangement joins TRBV5-1 to TRBJ2-7; the D gene is possibly TRBD1 (6 bases). The CDR3 length is 14 residues. Trimming removed 1 base at V and 1 base at J, with 9 bases between. CDR1 SGHRS and CDR2 YFSETQ come from the germline V gene. CDR3 nucleotides: TGCGCCAGCAGCTTGCGGGACACTTCCTACGAGCAGTACTTC. The encoded protein is CASSLRDTSYEQYF. Full variable domain (missing parts from reference TRBV5-1 and TRBJ2-7): KAGVTQTPRYLIKTRGQQVTLSCSPISGHRSVSWYQQTPGQGLQFLFEYFSETQRNKGNFPGRFSGRQFSNSRSEMNVSTLELGDSALYLCASSLRDTSYEQYFGPGTRLTVT.

This chain connects TRBV7-8 to TRBJ1-2, with 9 positions matching TRBD1. Germline V lookup: CDR1 SGHVS, CDR2 FQNEAQ. V lost 2 bases, J lost 7 bases, and 11 bases stayed unmatched. The CDR3 runs to 16 residues. In nucleotides, the CDR3 is TGTGCCAGCAGCTTACTCCACAGGGGGCGGGATTCTGGCTACACCTTC. Protein: CASSLLHRGRDSGYTF.

V and J are TRBV27 and TRBJ1-2; 10 bases line up with TRBD1. Per germline, CDR1 MNHEY and CDR2 SMNVEV (reference sequence). The CDR3 extends over 15 amino acids. The V and J ends lost 9 bases and 2 bases, in that order; junction bases with no gene match: 9. The CDR3 is CARRTPGQGNYGYTF. Written as DNA, the CDR3 is TGTGCCAGGAGAACCCCGGGACAGGGGAACTATGGCTACACCTTC.

This clone was seen just once. This chain uses TRBV5-4 with TRBJ1-2; 10 nucleotides agree with TRBD1. CDR3 size: 17 residues. Germline CDR1 is SGHNT and CDR2 is YYREEE (reference sequence). After removal of 4 bases from V and 1 base from J, the junction contained 10 bases not matched to a gene. The CDR3 here is CASSPGTGANLNYGYTF. As DNA, the CDR3 is TGTGCCAGCAGCCCTGGGACAGGGGCCAACCTTAACTATGGCTACACCTTC.

J is TRBJ2-1 and V is TRBV6-1; 7 nucleotides line up with TRBD1. Germline V gene data show CDR1 as MNHNS and CDR2 as SASEGT. The CDR3 totals 13 residues. V shed 7 bases, J shed 9 bases, and the junction held 9 bases outside the gene matches. CDR3 loop: CASTTGVRREQFF. For the CDR3, the DNA is TGTGCCAGCACCACAGGGGTTCGCCGTGAGCAGTTCTTC.

This rearrangement joins TRBV2 to TRBJ1-4; 7 bases match TRBD1. V was clipped by 5 bases and J by 2 bases; unmatched bases: 8. CDR3 length: 16 residues. Germline CDR1 reads SNHLY; CDR2 reads FYNNEI. DNA of the CDR3: TGTGCCAGCAGTCGCGGACAGGCCTGGACTAATGAAAAACTGTTTTTT. Protein: CASSRGQAWTNEKLFF.

The chain has TRBV6-6 and TRBJ2-7, with 8 bases lining up with TRBD2. The CDR3 runs to 16 residues. With V trimmed by 6 bases and J by 0 bases, 10 bases remained unmatched. In germline, CDR1 is MNHNY, CDR2 SVGAGI (reference sequence). The CDR3 region is CASSQTQAGGSYEQYF. The CDR3 nucleotides are TGTGCCAGCAGCCAAACACAGGCGGGGGGCTCCTACGAGCAGTACTTC.

The V and J genes are TRBV9 and TRBJ1-6; a possible D gene is TRBD1 (6 bases). Germline CDR1 and CDR2: SGDLS and YYNGEE. V was trimmed by 0 bases and J by 2 bases, leaving 6 bases between them. This CDR3 is 15 amino acids long. CDR3 nucleotides: TGTGCCAGCAGCGTAGAGGGGGCCTATAATTCACCCCTCCACTTT. It yields the protein CASSVEGAYNSPLHF. Complete variable domain (other parts from reference TRBV9 and TRBJ1-6): DSGVTQTPKHLITATGQRVTLRCSPRSGDLSVYWYQQSLDQGLQFLIQYYNGEERAKGNILERFSAQQFPDLHSELNLSSLELGDSALYFCASSVEGAYNSPLHFGNGTRLTVT.

This rearrangement joins TRBV5-1 to TRBJ2-5; 8 positions match TRBD2. CDR1 is SGHRS and CDR2 is YFSETQ in the germline V gene. CDR3 size: 15 residues. With V trimmed by 0 bases and J by 4 bases, 5 bases remained unmatched. The CDR3 DNA follows: TGCGCCAGCAGCTTGGCCTCTACTAGCGGAGAGACCCAGTACTTC. Its protein product is CASSLASTSGETQYF. Full variable domain (remainder filled in from reference TRBV5-1 and TRBJ2-5): KAGVTQTPRYLIKTRGQQVTLSCSPISGHRSVSWYQQTPGQGLQFLFEYFSETQRNKGNFPGRFSGRQFSNSRSEMNVSTLELGDSALYLCASSLASTSGETQYFGPGTRLLVL.

The chain couples TRBV5-4 to TRBJ2-3; a possible D gene is TRBD2 (6 bases). This CDR3 is 14 amino acids long. Trimming left V 9 bases short and J 1 base short, with 15 bases between. Looked up from germline, CDR1 is SGHNT and CDR2 is YYREEE (reference sequence). CDR3 protein: CATLADPGTDTQYF. CDR3 DNA: TGTGCCACTTTAGCGGATCCTGGCACAGATACGCAGTATTTT.

V usage is TRBV6-1 and J usage is TRBJ2-1; TRBD2 agrees at 9 bases. The CDR3 length is 16 residues. V lost 2 bases to trimming and J lost 10 bases; unmatched junction nucleotides: 12. Germline V gene lookup returns CDR1 MNHNS and CDR2 SASEGT. The CDR3: CASSEFAGGPSQEQFF. Written as DNA, the CDR3 is TGTGCCAGCAGTGAATTCGCGGGGGGGCCATCACAAGAGCAGTTCTTC.

The V and J genes are TRBV5-6 and TRBJ1-5, with a weak D call TRBD1 (6 bases). Germline CDR1 reads SGHDT; CDR2 reads YYEEEE. This CDR3 contains 16 residues. Between the trimmed V and J ends, which lost 3 bases and 3 bases, there was a span of 16 bases. The CDR3 sequence is CASSSTHNRDNQPQHF. CDR3 in DNA: TGTGCCAGCAGCTCGACGCACAACAGGGACAATCAGCCCCAGCATTTT.

V gene TRBV6-4 combines with J gene TRBJ1-5; the match to TRBD1 covers 8 bases. This CDR3 region has 19 residues. V shed 0 bases and J 5 bases; nucleotides not matched to a gene: 15. Germline V CDR1 and CDR2: MRHNA, SNTAGT. The CDR3 protein is CASSDSIGQGQNSYQPQHF. Written as DNA, the CDR3 is TGTGCCAGCAGTGACTCGATAGGACAGGGCCAAAACTCCTATCAGCCCCAGCATTTT.

The chain couples TRBV18 to TRBJ1-3, with 7 positions matching TRBD1. The CDR3 has 14 residues. The ends lost 0 bases at V and 8 bases at J; junction bases unmatched: 4. The germline CDR1 and CDR2 sequences are KGHSH and LQKENI. The CDR3 sequence: CASSPPGQSHTIYF. DNA for the CDR3: TGTGCCAGCTCACCACCGGGACAGTCCCACACCATATATTTT. The full variable domain, completed using reference TRBV18 and TRBJ1-3, is NAGVMQNPRHLVRRRGQEARLRCSPMKGHSHVYWYRQLPEEGLKFMVYLQKENIIDESGMPKERFSAEFPKEGPSILRIQQVVRGDSAAYFCASSPPGQSHTIYFGEGSWLTVV.

The chain joins TRBV5-1 to TRBJ1-4; a weak D match, TRBD1 (6 bases). Trimming pared 0 bases from V and 10 bases from J, leaving 16 bases between. The CDR3 runs 15 residues. In germline, CDR1 is SGHRS, CDR2 YFSETQ. CDR3 nucleotide sequence: TGCGCCAGCAGCTTGGAAAGGGGGTTTATCACAAAACTGTTTTTT. Protein: CASSLERGFITKLFF.

This clone was seen once. The chain joins TRBV28 to TRBJ1-2, with a weak D call TRBD1 (5 bases). V was cut by 2 bases and J by 6 bases, with 16 bases left in between. There are 15 residues in the CDR3. Germline CDR1 is MDHEN and CDR2 is SYDVKM. The CDR3 here is CASSLGAGKGDGYTF. For the CDR3, the DNA is TGTGCCAGCAGTTTAGGGGCAGGGAAAGGGGATGGCTACACCTTC.